Listed below are T cell receptor beta chains from one sample, sequenced in a study of CD8 T cells in Susac syndrome. MiXCR, run by TCRdb on the immunoSEQ multiplex PCR reads, gives a single entry per CDR3 protein. The sample lists some 300,000 distinct CDR3 sequences, 70% to 90% occurring once. The sequenced material came from CD8+ T cells from PBMCs. The receptors come from a human donor with multiple sclerosis. Each CDR3 is given with its conserved first and last residue. The order of the fields is D gene, J gene, V gene, clone size, CDR3 protein, CDR3 DNA. D genes are given only for firm matches. Clone size, where shown, is once, few, many, or a class for clones that have expanded.

. | TRBJ2-7 | TRBV4-3 | . | CASSQGGTYEQYF | TGCGCCAGCAGCCAAGGCGGGACCTACGAGCAGTACTTC
. | TRBJ1-2 | TRBV4-1 | . | CASSQVPGAGYGYTF | TGCGCCAGCAGCCAAGTACCGGGCGCCGGCTATGGCTACACCTTC
. | TRBJ1-2 | TRBV29-1 | once | CSVELSGYGYTF | TGCAGCGTTGAACTCAGCGGATATGGCTACACCTTC
TRBD2 | TRBJ2-1 | TRBV5-1 | . | CASSLDLGKLIAGGLDNEQFF | TGCGCCAGCAGCTTGGATCTCGGGAAACTTATAGCGGGAGGGTTGGACAATGAGCAGTTCTTC
. | TRBJ2-7 | TRBV7-6 | . | CASSLFEGHEQYF | TGTGCCAGCAGCTTATTTGAGGGTCACGAGCAGTACTTC
TRBD1 | TRBJ1-2 | TRBV6-1 | . | CASSPSGQGVEGYTF | TGTGCCAGCAGTCCTTCTGGACAGGGCGTTGAAGGCTACACCTTC
. | TRBJ1-3 | TRBV4-3 | . | CASSHLLLSGNTIYF | TGCGCCAGCAGCCACCTTTTATTGAGTGGAAACACCATATATTTT
TRBD2 | TRBJ2-5 | TRBV2 | . | CASRTSVAEGKETRYF | TGTGCCAGCAGGACTAGCGTAGCGGAGGGGAAAGAGACCCGGTACTTC
TRBD2 | TRBJ2-1 | TRBV29-1 | . | CSVEDPRRLASYNEQFF | TGCAGCGTTGAAGACCCACGGAGACTAGCCTCCTACAATGAGCAGTTCTTC
TRBD2 | TRBJ2-5 | TRBV20-1 | . | CSARIAGNETQYF | TGCAGTGCTAGAATAGCGGGAAACGAGACCCAGTACTTC
TRBD1 | TRBJ1-1 | TRBV7-9 | few | CAIDRGLTEAFF | TGTGCCATCGACAGGGGGCTGACTGAAGCTTTCTTT
TRBD2 | TRBJ2-1 | TRBV29-1 | . | CSVEAPWGTSGYNEQFF | TGCAGCGTTGAGGCCCCCTGGGGAACTAGCGGGTACAATGAGCAGTTCTTC
. | TRBJ2-1 | TRBV7-8 | . | CASSFLTLTPSSYNEQFF | TGTGCCAGCAGCTTTTTGACTCTTACCCCGAGCTCCTACAATGAGCAGTTCTTC
. | TRBJ1-1 | TRBV10-3 | . | CAISESTGSMNTEAFF | TGTGCCATCAGTGAGTCTACAGGATCTATGAACACTGAAGCTTTCTTT
. | TRBJ2-5 | TRBV7-9 | . | CASSFPRVETQYF | TGTGCCAGCAGCTTTCCTCGGGTAGAGACCCAGTACTTC
. | TRBJ1-1 | TRBV6-5 | . | CASSYSDGVNTEAFF | TGTGCCAGCAGTTATTCGGACGGAGTGAACACTGAAGCTTTCTTT
. | TRBJ1-1 | TRBV15 | . | CATSRVRHIEAFF | TGTGCCACCAGCAGAGTTCGGCACATTGAAGCTTTCTTT
TRBD1 | TRBJ2-5 | TRBV30 | . | CAWSVQGQETQYF | TGTGCCTGGAGTGTACAGGGGCAAGAGACCCAGTACTTC
. | TRBJ1-4 | TRBV12-3/TRBV12-4 | . | CASRRRGSDEKLFF | TGTGCCAGCAGGCGCAGGGGTTCGGATGAAAAACTGTTTTTT
TRBD2 | TRBJ2-3 | TRBV12-3/TRBV12-4 | . | CASSPGTSGPPTDTQYF | TGTGCCAGCAGTCCGGGGACTAGCGGGCCCCCCACAGATACGCAGTATTTT
. | TRBJ1-1 | TRBV7-9 | . | CASSLVVARGTEAFF | TGTGCCAGCAGCTTAGTGGTTGCCCGGGGCACTGAAGCTTTCTTT
TRBD1 | TRBJ2-7 | TRBV5-1 | . | CASSFTDRVYEQYF | TGCGCCAGCAGCTTTACGGACAGGGTCTACGAGCAGTACTTC
. | TRBJ2-2 | TRBV12-3/TRBV12-4 | . | CASSSRTPANTGELFF | TGTGCCAGCAGTTCGAGGACGCCGGCGAACACCGGGGAGCTGTTTTTT
TRBD2 | TRBJ2-1 | TRBV3-1 | . | CASSQASGGSYNEQFF | TGTGCCAGCAGCCAAGCTAGCGGGGGCTCCTACAATGAGCAGTTCTTC
. | TRBJ2-3 | TRBV10-1 | . | CASSESGLWDTQYF | TGCGCCAGCAGTGAAAGCGGATTGTGGGATACGCAGTATTTT
. | TRBJ2-4 | TRBV27 | . | CASGRDIENIQYF | TGTGCCAGCGGCCGGGACATCGAAAACATTCAGTACTTC
TRBD1 | TRBJ2-2 | TRBV7-9 | . | CASSLPQGASTGELFF | TGTGCCAGCAGCTTACCTCAGGGGGCAAGCACCGGGGAGCTGTTTTTT
. | TRBJ1-1 | TRBV5-1 | . | CASSLEVGSEAFF | TGCGCCAGCAGCTTGGAGGTCGGCTCTGAAGCTTTCTTT
. | TRBJ2-3 | TRBV7-9 | . | CASSLALAPSTDTQYF | TGTGCCAGCAGCCTAGCTTTAGCCCCTAGCACAGATACGCAGTATTTT
TRBD2 | TRBJ2-4 | TRBV6-1 | . | CASSALYPGTSGGTGKNIQYF | TGTGCCAGCAGCGCGTTGTATCCCGGGACTAGTGGGGGTACGGGCAAAAACATTCAGTACTTC
. | TRBJ2-2 | TRBV6-2/TRBV6-3 | . | CASSYVSGELFF | TGTGCCAGCAGTTACGTTTCCGGGGAGCTGTTTTTT
TRBD1 | TRBJ2-7 | TRBV6-2/TRBV6-3 | . | CASSKPGQMIYEQYF | TGTGCCAGCAGTAAACCGGGACAGATGATCTACGAGCAGTACTTC
. | TRBJ2-2 | TRBV10-1 | . | CASGYNGELFF | TGCGCCAGCGGATACAACGGGGAGCTGTTTTTT
. | TRBJ1-5 | TRBV7-9 | . | CASSLALQPQHF | TGTGCCAGCAGCTTAGCGTTACAGCCCCAGCATTTT
TRBD1 | TRBJ1-1 | TRBV13 | . | CASRTTGGNTEAFF | TGTGCCAGCAGGACGACAGGGGGGAACACTGAAGCTTTCTTT
TRBD2 | TRBJ2-7 | TRBV6-5 | . | CASSYATSGNYEQYF | TGTGCCAGCAGTTACGCAACTAGCGGGAACTACGAGCAGTACTTC
TRBD1 | TRBJ2-7 | TRBV10-3 | few | CAIRQGVDEQYF | TGTGCCATTCGCCAGGGGGTCGACGAGCAGTACTTC
TRBD2 | TRBJ2-5 | TRBV7-2 | . | CASSLVLRGTSAETQYF | TGTGCCAGCAGCTTAGTGTTAAGGGGGACTAGCGCGGAGACCCAGTACTTC
. | TRBJ1-1 | TRBV6-5 | . | CASSRDSFSAEAFF | TGTGCCAGCAGCCGCGACAGTTTCTCGGCTGAAGCTTTCTTT
. | TRBJ2-2 | TRBV19 | . | CASSIDLETGELFF | TGTGCCAGTAGTATAGATCTGGAGACTGGGGAGCTGTTTTTT
. | TRBJ2-1 | TRBV14 | . | CASSQKTLYNEQFF | TGTGCCAGCAGCCAAAAGACCCTCTACAATGAGCAGTTCTTC
. | TRBJ1-1 | TRBV7-9 | few | CASSHTPTGNTEAFF | TGTGCCAGCAGCCATACCCCTACAGGGAACACTGAAGCTTTCTTT
. | TRBJ1-1 | TRBV25-1 | . | CASSVFSGDTEAFF | TGTGCCAGCAGTGTCTTTTCAGGGGACACTGAAGCTTTCTTT
TRBD1 | TRBJ2-5 | TRBV6-6 | few | CASRPDRGEWETQYF | TGTGCCAGCAGACCCGACAGGGGGGAGTGGGAGACCCAGTACTTC
TRBD2 | TRBJ2-7 | TRBV13 | few | CASGTSASDYEQYF | TGTGCCAGCGGGACTAGCGCATCAGACTACGAGCAGTACTTC
TRBD2 | TRBJ2-5 | TRBV3-1 | . | CASSPLAGWQETQYF | TGTGCCAGCAGCCCACTAGCGGGCTGGCAAGAGACCCAGTACTTC
. | TRBJ2-2 | TRBV5-6 | . | CASSLGRGAGELFF | TGTGCCAGCAGCTTGGGGAGAGGCGCCGGGGAGCTGTTTTTT
. | TRBJ2-1 | TRBV4-3 | . | CASSQDGSGWEQFF | TGCGCCAGCAGCCAAGACGGCAGCGGGTGGGAGCAGTTCTTC
. | TRBJ2-7 | TRBV7-9 | . | CASSSPGSHYEQYF | TGTGCCAGCAGCTCTCCGGGATCACACTACGAGCAGTACTTC